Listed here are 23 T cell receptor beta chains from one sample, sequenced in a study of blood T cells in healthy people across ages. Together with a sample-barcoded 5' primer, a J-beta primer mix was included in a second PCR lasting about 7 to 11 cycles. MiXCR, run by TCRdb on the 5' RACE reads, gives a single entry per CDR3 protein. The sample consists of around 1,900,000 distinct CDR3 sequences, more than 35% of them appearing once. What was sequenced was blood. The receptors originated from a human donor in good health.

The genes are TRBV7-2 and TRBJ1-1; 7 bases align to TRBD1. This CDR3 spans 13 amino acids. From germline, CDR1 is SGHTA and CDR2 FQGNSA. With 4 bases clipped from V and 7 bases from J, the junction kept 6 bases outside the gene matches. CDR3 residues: CASSSQGSLEAFF. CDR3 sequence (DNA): TGTGCCAGCAGCTCACAGGGGTCTCTTGAAGCTTTCTTT.

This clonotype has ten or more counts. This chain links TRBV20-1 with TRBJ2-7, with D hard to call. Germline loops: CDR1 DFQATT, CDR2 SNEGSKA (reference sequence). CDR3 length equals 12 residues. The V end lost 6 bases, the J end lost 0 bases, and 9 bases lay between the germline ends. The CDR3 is CSASRSSYEQYF. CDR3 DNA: TGCAGTGCCTCCAGGAGCTCCTACGAGCAGTACTTC.

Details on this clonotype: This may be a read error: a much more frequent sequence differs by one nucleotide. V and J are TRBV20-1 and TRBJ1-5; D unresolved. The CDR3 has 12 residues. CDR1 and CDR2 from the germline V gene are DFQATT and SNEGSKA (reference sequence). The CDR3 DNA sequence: TGCAGGGCTAGGCTCTTTAATCAGCCCCAGCATTTT. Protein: CRARLFNQPQHF.

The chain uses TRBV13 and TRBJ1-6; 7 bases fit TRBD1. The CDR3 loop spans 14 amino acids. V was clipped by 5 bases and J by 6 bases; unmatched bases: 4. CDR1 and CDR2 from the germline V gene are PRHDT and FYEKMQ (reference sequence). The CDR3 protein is CASSPGQTNSPLHF. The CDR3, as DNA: TGTGCCAGCAGCCCGGGACAGACTAATTCACCCCTCCACTTT.

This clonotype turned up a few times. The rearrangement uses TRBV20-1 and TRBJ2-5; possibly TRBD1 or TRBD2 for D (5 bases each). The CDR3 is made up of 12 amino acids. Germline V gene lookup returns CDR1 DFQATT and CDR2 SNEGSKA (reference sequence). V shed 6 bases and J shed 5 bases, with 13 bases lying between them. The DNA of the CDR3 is TGCAGTGCCCGTCGACAGCGGGAGACCCAGTACTTC. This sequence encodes CSARRQRETQYF.

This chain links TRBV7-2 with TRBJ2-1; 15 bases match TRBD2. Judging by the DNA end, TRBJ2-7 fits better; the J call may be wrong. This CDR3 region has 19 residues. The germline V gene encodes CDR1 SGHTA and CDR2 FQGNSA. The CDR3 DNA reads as TGTGCCAGCAGCTTGGGTTGGGGACTAGCGGGGGGCTCCTACAATGAGCAGTACTTC. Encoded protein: CASSLGWGLAGGSYNEQYF.

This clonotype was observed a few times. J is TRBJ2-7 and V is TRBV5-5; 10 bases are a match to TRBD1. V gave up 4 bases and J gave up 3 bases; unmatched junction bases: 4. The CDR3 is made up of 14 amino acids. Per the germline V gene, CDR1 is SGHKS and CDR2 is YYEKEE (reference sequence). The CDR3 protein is CASSAGQGLYEQYF. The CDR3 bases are TGTGCCAGCAGCGCGGGACAGGGGCTCTACGAGCAGTACTTC. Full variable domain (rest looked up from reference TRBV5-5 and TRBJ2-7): DAGVTQSPTHLIKTRGQQVTLRCSPISGHKSVSWYQQVLGQGPQFIFQYYEKEERGRGNFPDRFSARQFPNYSSELNVNALLLGDSALYLCASSAGQGLYEQYFGPGTRLTVT.

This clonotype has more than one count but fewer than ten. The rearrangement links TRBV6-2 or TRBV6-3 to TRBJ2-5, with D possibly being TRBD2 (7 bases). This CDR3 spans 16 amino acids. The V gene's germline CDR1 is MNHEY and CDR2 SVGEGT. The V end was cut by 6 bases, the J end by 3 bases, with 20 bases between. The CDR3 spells CASRPGGGGHEETQYF. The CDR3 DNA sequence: TGTGCCAGCAGACCCGGCGGCGGGGGCCATGAAGAGACCCAGTACTTC.

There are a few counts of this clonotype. In DNA form, the CDR3 reads TGCAGTGCTAGAGAAAGAGGGTGGGAGAATGAAAAACTGTTTTTT. Its protein product is CSARERGWENEKLFF. The chain couples TRBV20-1 to TRBJ1-4; no reliable D call. The V gene lost 0 bases and the J gene lost 5 bases, with 13 bases spanning the gap. CDR1 and CDR2 (germline): DFQATT, SNEGSKA (reference sequence). The CDR3 spans 15 residues.

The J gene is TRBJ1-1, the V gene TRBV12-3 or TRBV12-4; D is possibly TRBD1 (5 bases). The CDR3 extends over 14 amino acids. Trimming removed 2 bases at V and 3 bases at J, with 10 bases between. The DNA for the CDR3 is TGTGCCAGCAGTTTATTTGGGGGGGACACTGAAGCTTTCTTT. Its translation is CASSLFGGDTEAFF.

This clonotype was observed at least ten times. CDR3 in DNA: TGTGCCAGCAGCCCCGCAGGGTTTTCTAACTATGGCTACACCTTC. As protein: CASSPAGFSNYGYTF. The rearrangement links TRBV7-3 to TRBJ1-2; possible D gene TRBD1, 5 bases. The V gene lost 5 bases and the J gene lost 0 bases, with 13 bases spanning the gap. CDR1 and CDR2 (germline): SGHTA, FQGTGA. There are 15 residues in the CDR3.

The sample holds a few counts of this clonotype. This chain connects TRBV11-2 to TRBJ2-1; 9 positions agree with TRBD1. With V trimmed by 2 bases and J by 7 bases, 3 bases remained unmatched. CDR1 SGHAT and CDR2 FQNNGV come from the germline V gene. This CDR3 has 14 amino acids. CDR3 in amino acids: CASSLQGTGNEQFF. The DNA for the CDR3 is TGTGCCAGCAGCTTACAGGGGACAGGGAATGAGCAGTTCTTC.

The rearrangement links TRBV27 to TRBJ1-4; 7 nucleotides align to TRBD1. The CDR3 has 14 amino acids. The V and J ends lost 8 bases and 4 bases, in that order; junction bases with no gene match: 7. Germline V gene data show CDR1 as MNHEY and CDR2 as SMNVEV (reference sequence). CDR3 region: CASSSGQFNEKLFF. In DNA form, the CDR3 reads TGTGCCAGCTCCTCGGGACAGTTTAATGAAAAACTGTTTTTT.

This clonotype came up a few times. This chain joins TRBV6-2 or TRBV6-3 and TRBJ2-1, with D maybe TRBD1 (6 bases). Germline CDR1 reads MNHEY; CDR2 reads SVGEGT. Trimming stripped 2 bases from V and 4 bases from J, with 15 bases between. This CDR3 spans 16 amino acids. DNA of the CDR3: TGTGCCAGCAGTTACCATCCCGGACAGACATACAATGAGCAGTTCTTC. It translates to CASSYHPGQTYNEQFF.

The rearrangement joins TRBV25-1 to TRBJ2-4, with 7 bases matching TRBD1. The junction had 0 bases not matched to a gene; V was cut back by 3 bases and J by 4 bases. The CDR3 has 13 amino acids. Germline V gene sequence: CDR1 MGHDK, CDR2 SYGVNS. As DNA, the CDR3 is TGTGCCAGCAGTGAGACAGGGAAAAACATTCAGTACTTC. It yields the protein CASSETGKNIQYF.

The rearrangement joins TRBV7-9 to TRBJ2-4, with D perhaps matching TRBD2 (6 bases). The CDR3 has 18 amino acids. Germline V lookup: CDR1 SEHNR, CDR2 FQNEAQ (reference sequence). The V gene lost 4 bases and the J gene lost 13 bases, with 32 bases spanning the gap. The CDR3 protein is CASSSFGGPGRTTKEQYF. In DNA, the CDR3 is TGTGCCAGCAGCTCGTTTGGAGGTCCGGGACGGACTACGAAGGAGCAGTACTTC.

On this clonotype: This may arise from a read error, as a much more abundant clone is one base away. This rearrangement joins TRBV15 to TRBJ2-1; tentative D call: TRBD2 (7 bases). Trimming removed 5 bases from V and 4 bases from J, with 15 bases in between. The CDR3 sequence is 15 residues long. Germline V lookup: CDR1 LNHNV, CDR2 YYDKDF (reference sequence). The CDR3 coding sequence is TGTGCCACCAGCCCCCCGGGGGGCCGGTACAATGAGCAGTTCTTC. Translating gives CATSPPGGRYNEQFF.

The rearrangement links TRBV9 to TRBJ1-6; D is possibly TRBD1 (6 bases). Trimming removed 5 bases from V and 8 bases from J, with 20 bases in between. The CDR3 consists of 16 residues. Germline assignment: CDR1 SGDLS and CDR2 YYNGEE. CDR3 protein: CASSTTGTGGHSPLHF. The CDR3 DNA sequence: TGTGCCAGCAGTACTACAGGGACGGGGGGGCATTCACCCCTCCACTTT.

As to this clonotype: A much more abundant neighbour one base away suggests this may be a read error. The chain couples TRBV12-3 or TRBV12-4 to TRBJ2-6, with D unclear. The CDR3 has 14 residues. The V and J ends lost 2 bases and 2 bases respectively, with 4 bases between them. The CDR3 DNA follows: TGTGCCAGCAGTTTATGGCCTGGGGCCAACGTCCTGACTTTC. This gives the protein CASSLWPGANVLTF.

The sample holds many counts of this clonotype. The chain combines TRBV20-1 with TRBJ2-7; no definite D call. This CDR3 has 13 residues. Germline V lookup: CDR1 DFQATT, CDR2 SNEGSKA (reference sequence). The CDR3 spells CSYRALQTYEQYF. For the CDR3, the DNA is TGCAGCTACCGCGCACTGCAGACTTACGAGCAGTACTTC.

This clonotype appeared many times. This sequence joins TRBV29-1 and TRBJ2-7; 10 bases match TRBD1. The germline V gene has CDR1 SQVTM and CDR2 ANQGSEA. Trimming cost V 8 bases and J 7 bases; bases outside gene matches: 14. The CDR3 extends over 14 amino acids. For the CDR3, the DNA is TGCAGCATTGGGAATGGACAGGGGGTACGTGAGCAGTACTTC. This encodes CSIGNGQGVREQYF.

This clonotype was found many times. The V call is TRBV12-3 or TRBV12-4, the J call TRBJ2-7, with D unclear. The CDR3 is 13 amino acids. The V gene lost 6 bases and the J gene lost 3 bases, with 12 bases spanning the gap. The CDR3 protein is CASSKGGNYEQYF. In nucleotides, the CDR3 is TGTGCCAGCAGCAAGGGCGGAAACTACGAGCAGTACTTC.

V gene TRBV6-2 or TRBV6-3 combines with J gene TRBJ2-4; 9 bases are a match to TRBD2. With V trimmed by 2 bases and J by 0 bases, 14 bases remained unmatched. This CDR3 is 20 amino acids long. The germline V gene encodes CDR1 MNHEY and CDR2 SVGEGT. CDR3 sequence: CASSYLLLGRGGIAKNIQYF. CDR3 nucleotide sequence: TGTGCCAGCAGTTACCTGCTGCTTGGGCGGGGGGGAATAGCCAAAAACATTCAGTACTTC.